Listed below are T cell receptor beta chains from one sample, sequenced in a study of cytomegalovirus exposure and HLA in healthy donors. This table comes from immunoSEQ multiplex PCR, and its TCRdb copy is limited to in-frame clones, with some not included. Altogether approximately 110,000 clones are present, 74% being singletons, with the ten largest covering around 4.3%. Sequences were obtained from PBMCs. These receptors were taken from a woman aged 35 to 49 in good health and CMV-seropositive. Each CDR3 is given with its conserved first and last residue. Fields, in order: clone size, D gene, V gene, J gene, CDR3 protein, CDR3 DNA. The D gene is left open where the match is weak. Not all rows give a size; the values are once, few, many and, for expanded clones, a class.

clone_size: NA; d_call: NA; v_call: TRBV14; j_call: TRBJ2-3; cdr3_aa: CASKEWQDYTDTQYF; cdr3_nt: TGTGCCAGCAAGGAGTGGCAGGACTACACAGATACGCAGTATTTT
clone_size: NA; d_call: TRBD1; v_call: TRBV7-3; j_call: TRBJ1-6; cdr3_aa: CASSPRGTGDSPLHF; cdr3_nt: TGTGCCAGTTCGCCCCGAGGGACAGGTGATTCACCCCTCCACTTT
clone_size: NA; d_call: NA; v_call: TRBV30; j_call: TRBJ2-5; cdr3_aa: CAWSLTGGGETQYF; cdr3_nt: TGTGCCTGGAGTCTTACAGGGGGGGGAGAGACCCAGTACTTC
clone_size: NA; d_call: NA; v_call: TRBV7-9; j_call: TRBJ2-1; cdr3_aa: CASSLTRSEGFGIEQFF; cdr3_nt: TGTGCCAGCAGCTTAACCCGGTCAGAGGGTTTTGGTATTGAGCAGTTCTTC
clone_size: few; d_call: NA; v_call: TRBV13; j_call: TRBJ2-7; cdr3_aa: CASTRQTSSYEQYF; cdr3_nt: TGTGCCAGCACCCGACAGACGAGCTCCTACGAGCAGTACTTC
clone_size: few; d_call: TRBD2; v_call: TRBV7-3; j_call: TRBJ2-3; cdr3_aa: CASSTHSGSGTDTQYF; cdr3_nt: TGTGCCAGCAGCACCCATAGCGGGAGTGGCACAGATACGCAGTATTTT
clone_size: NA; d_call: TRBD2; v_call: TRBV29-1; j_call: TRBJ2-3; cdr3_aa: CSILPGLGDNTQYF; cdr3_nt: TGCAGCATTCTGCCGGGACTAGGAGATAATACGCAGTATTTT
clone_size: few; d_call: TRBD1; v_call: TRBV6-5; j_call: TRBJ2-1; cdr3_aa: CASSNTGTGVRGQFF; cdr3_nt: TGTGCCAGCAGCAACACCGGGACAGGGGTAAGGGGGCAGTTCTTC
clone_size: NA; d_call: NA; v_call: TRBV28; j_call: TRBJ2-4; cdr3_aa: CASSPPLGGRSGKNIQYF; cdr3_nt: TGTGCCAGCAGTCCCCCCCTGGGGGGGCGTAGCGGCAAAAACATTCAGTACTTC
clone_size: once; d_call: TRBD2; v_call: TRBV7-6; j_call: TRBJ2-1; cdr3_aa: CASSPGLAGTLDNEQFF; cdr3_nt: TGTGCCAGCAGCCCGGGACTAGCGGGGACTCTGGACAATGAGCAGTTCTTC
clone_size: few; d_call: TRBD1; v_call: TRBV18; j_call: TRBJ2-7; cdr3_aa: CASSRGDRAYEQYF; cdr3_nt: TGTGCCAGCTCACGGGGCGACAGGGCCTACGAGCAGTACTTC
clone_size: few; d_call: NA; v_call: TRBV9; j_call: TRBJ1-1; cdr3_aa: CASSPQGTAEAFF; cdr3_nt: TGTGCCAGCAGCCCTCAGGGGACCGCTGAAGCTTTCTTT
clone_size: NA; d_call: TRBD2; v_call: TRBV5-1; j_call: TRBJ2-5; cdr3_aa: CASSSGGIPQETQYF; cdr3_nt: TGCGCCAGCAGTAGCGGGGGGATACCCCAAGAGACCCAGTACTTC
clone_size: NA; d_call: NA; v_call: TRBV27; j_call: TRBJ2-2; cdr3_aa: CASSWLSAGELFF; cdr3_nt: TGTGCCAGCAGTTGGCTAAGCGCCGGGGAGCTGTTTTTT
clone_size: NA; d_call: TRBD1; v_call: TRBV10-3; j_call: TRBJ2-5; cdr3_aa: CAISEGTGTETQYF; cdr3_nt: TGTGCCATCAGTGAAGGGACAGGGACAGAGACCCAGTACTTC
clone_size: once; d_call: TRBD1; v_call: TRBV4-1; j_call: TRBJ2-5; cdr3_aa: CASSQPGTGSETQYF; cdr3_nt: TGCGCCAGCAGCCAACCCGGGACAGGTTCAGAGACCCAGTACTTC
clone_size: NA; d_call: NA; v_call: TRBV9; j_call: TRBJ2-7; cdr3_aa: CASSVDGGSSYEQYF; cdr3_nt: TGTGCCAGCAGCGTAGATGGAGGGAGCTCCTACGAGCAGTACTTC
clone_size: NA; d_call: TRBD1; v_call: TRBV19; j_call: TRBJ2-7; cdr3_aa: CASRRTGDSYEQYF; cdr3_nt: TGTGCCAGTAGAAGGACAGGGGATTCCTACGAGCAGTACTTC
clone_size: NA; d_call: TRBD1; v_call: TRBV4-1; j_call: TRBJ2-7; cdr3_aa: CASSQARDRAYEQYF; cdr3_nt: TGCGCCAGCAGCCAAGCCAGGGACAGGGCCTACGAGCAGTACTTC
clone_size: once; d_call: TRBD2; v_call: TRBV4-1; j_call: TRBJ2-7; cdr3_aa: CASSGTKATSGGQTYEQYF; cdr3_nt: TGCGCCAGCTCGGGGACCAAAGCGACTAGCGGGGGCCAAACCTACGAGCAGTACTTC
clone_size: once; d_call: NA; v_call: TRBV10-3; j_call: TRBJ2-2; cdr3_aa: CAIQISSGNTGELFF; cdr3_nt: TGTGCCATCCAGATCTCATCGGGTAACACCGGGGAGCTGTTTTTT
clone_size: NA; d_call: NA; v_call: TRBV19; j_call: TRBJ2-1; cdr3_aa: CASSTARGRSSYNEQFF; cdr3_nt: TGTGCCAGTAGTACTGCGCGAGGCCGAAGCTCCTACAATGAGCAGTTCTTC
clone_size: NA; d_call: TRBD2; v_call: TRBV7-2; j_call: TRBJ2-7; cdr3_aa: CASSSSRRGSYEQYF; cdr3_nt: TGTGCCAGCAGCTCTTCTAGGCGGGGGTCCTACGAGCAGTACTTC
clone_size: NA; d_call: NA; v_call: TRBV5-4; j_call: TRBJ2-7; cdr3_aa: CASSLYQQFYSYEQYF; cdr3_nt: TGTGCCAGCAGCTTGTATCAACAGTTCTACTCCTACGAGCAGTACTTC
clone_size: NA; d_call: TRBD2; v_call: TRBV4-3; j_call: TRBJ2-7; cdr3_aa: CASSQVLGGGEQYF; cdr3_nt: TGCGCCAGCAGCCAAGTCCTTGGGGGGGGCGAGCAGTACTTC
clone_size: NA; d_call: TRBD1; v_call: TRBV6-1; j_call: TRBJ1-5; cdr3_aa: CASSQGQVQRPQHF; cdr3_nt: TGTGCCAGCAGTCAAGGACAGGTCCAACGGCCCCAGCATTTT
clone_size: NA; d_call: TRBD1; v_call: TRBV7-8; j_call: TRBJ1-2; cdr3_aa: CASSFTGGDYGYTF; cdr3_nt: TGTGCCAGCAGCTTTACAGGGGGAGACTATGGCTACACCTTC
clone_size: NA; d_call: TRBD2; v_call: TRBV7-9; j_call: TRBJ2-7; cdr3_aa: CASSWSGSYEQYF; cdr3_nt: TGTGCCAGCAGCTGGAGCGGGAGCTACGAGCAGTACTTC
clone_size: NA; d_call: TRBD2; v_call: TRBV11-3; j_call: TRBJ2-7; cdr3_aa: CASSLRGSGMYEQYF; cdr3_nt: TGTGCCAGCAGCCTTCGTGGTAGCGGGATGTACGAGCAGTACTTC
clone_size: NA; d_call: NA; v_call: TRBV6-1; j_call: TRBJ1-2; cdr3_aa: CASTAVDKMYGYTF; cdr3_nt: TGTGCCAGCACTGCAGTTGACAAAATGTATGGCTACACCTTC
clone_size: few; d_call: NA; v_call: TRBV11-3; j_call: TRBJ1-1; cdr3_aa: CASSHSGARNTEAFF; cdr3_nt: TGTGCCAGCAGCCACAGCGGGGCTCGGAACACTGAAGCTTTCTTT
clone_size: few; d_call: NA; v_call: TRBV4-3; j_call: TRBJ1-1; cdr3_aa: CASSRMQGYTEAFF; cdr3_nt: TGCGCCAGCAGCCGGATGCAGGGTTACACTGAAGCTTTCTTT
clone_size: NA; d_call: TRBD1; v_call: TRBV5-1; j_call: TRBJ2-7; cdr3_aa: CASSRGRGFGHEQYF; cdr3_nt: TGCGCCAGCAGCAGGGGGCGCGGTTTCGGGCACGAGCAGTACTTC
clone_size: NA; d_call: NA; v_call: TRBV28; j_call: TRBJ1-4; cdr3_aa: CASSLGGASNEKLFF; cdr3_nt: TGTGCCAGCAGTTTAGGGGGGGCGTCTAATGAAAAACTGTTTTTT
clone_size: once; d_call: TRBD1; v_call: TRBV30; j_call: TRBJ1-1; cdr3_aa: CAWRQGQMNTEAFF; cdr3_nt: TGTGCCTGGAGGCAGGGACAGATGAACACTGAAGCTTTCTTT
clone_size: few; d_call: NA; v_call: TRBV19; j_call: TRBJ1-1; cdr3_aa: CASSMLKTTGGSQGTEAFF; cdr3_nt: TGTGCCAGTAGTATGCTTAAAACAACCGGAGGGTCGCAGGGCACTGAAGCTTTCTTT
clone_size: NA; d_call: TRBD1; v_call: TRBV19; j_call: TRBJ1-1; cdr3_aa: CASSQGGLNTEAFF; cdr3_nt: TGTGCCAGTAGCCAGGGGGGTTTGAACACTGAAGCTTTCTTT
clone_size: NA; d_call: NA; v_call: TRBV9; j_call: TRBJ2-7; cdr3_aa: CASSNLGSPYEQYF; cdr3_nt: TGTGCCAGCAGTAACCTAGGCAGCCCCTACGAGCAGTACTTC
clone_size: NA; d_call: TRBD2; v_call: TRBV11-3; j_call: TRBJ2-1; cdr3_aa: CASSLAGLASSYNEQFF; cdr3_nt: TGTGCCAGCAGCTTAGCCGGACTAGCCAGCTCCTACAATGAGCAGTTCTTC
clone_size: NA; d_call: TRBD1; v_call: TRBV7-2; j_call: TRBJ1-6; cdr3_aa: CASSLTGGVGSPLHF; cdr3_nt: TGTGCCAGCAGCTTGACAGGGGGCGTCGGTTCACCCCTCCACTTT
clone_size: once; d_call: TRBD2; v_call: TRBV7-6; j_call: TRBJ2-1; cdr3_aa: CASSLESSGGALNEQFF; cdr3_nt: TGTGCCAGCAGCTTGGAGTCAAGCGGGGGGGCGCTAAATGAGCAGTTCTTC
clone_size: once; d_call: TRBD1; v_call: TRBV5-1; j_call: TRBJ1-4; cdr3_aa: CASSLGYRQGNGEKLFF; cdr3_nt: TGCGCCAGCAGCTTGGGGTACCGACAGGGGAACGGTGAAAAACTGTTTTTT
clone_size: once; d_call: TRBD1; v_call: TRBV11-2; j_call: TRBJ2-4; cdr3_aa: CASSSQTGGRNIQYF; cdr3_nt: TGTGCCAGCAGCTCGCAGACAGGGGGAAGAAACATTCAGTACTTC
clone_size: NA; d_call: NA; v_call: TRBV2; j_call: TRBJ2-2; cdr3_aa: CASSRDWNTGELFF; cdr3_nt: TGTGCCAGCAGTCGGGACTGGAACACCGGGGAGCTGTTTTTT
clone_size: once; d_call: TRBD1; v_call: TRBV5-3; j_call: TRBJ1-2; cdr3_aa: CARTTQGPNYGYTF; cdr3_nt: TGTGCCAGAACCACACAGGGGCCTAACTATGGCTACACCTTC
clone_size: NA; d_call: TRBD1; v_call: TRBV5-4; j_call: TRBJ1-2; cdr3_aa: CASSLVLDRGYGYTF; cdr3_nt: TGTGCCAGCAGCTTGGTGCTGGACAGGGGCTATGGCTACACCTTC
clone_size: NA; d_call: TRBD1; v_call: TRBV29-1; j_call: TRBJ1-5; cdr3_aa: CSVTTSQDRGDQPQHF; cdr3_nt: TGCAGCGTCACAACGTCCCAAGACAGGGGGGATCAGCCCCAGCATTTT
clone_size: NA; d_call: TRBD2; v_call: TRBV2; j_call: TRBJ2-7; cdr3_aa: CASSPSRDYSYEQYF; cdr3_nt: TGTGCCAGCAGTCCCTCTCGGGACTACAGCTACGAGCAGTACTTC
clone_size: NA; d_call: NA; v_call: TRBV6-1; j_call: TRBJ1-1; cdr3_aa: CASSEGGRAEAFF; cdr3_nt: TGTGCCAGCAGTGAGGGGGGTAGAGCTGAAGCTTTCTTT
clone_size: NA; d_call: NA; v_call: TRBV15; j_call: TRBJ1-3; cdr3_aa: CATSRGSGSGNTIYF; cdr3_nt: TGTGCCACCAGCAGAGGGAGCGGCTCTGGAAACACCATATATTTT
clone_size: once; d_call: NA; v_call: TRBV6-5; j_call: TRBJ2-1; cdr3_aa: CASSKVTGEQFF; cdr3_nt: TGTGCCAGCAGTAAAGTAACAGGCGAGCAGTTCTTC
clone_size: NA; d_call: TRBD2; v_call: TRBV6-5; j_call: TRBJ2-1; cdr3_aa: CASSSSLAGENEQFF; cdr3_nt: TGTGCCAGCAGTTCGAGTCTAGCGGGAGAGAATGAGCAGTTCTTC